This T cell receptor (beta chain) was captured in a study of blood T cell repertoires in COVID-19 (dated by TCRdb to 2018 to 2020). For context, the study as a whole: Samples from collaborators originated in the United States, Italy and Spain and spanned both the acute and convalescent phases of COVID-19. The samples were drawn from the first 160 participants of the ongoing ImmuneRACE study and from 1,254 subjects provided by 6 global collaborators. A de-identified subject ID, COVID-19 status, age in years and sex were almost always included in the sample metadata. The repertoires were made available in a free public database intended to serve as a resource for research on the immune response to SARS-CoV-2. Deeply sampled blood TCRbeta repertoires from subjects exposed to, actively infected with, or recovered from COVID-19 were included in the dataset. Where available, HLA class I and class II types were obtained from metadata supplied by the sample provider rather than from assay-based typing. The material from the prospective study consisted of cDNA or gDNA derived from T cells, B-cell-depleted T cells, or PBMCs.

The collaborating institutions used their own protocols to collect whole blood in K2EDTA tubes. Collaborator samples were shipped for TCRbeta analysis as frozen whole blood, isolated PBMCs, or DNA extracted from either sample type. Study-level results and caveats: How much clinical and demographic metadata was included differed by source and by participant, and the metadata was provided uncurated.

TCRbeta CDR3 regions were amplified from genomic DNA using the immunoSEQ Assay, a bias-controlled multiplex PCR. As for how the authors treated the data: Nucleated cell counts per sample were estimated from amplification of reference gene primers within the assay. Sequence reads were collapsed and filtered to measure the absolute abundance of every unique TCRbeta CDR3 rearrangement. Productive Simpson clonality was computed per sample as the square root of Simpson's diversity index over productive rearrangements. Imported from immuneACCESS, the table was reduced by TCRdb to in-frame sequences with V and J called. These copies leave out some clones; in studies compared against another copy, an unresolved V gene accounts for under half, and the cause of the remainder is not known. V, J and clone size are taken as reported in that table, and D and trimming were inferred from the DNA itself. For this sample there are some 89,000 clones; approximately 87% appear just once. Clones ranked in the top ten supply roughly 15% of the sample.

As concerns this clone: Its target antigen remains unknown. Qualities for individual bases were not recorded, and no much larger clone is one base off.

CDR1 GTSNPN and CDR2 SVGIG were looked up in the germline V gene (reference sequence). Cut back by 2 bases and 6 bases, the V and J ends lie 14 bases apart. From the cysteine up to the phenylalanine, the CDR3 has a length of 14 residues. Just CDR3 DNA is preserved here, 42 bases in frame from base 1. Sequencing was carried out using peripheral blood. The chain is encoded by TRBV30 joined to TRBJ2-1; the D gene is perhaps TRBD1, on 6 matching bases. This TCR was sampled from a human donor in a cohort sampled during active COVID-19. The CDR3 protein is CAWSPSSGANEQFF. The bases read TGTGCCTGGAGTCCCTCCTCAGGGGCCAATGAGCAGTTCTTC. Full variable domain (CDR3 extended with the reference TRBV30 and TRBJ2-1 proteins): SQTIHQWPATLVQPVGSPLSLECTVEGTSNPNLYWYRQAAGRGLQLLFYSVGIGQISSEVPQNLSASRPQDRQFILSSKKLLLSDSGFYLCAWSPSSGANEQFFGPGTRLTVL.